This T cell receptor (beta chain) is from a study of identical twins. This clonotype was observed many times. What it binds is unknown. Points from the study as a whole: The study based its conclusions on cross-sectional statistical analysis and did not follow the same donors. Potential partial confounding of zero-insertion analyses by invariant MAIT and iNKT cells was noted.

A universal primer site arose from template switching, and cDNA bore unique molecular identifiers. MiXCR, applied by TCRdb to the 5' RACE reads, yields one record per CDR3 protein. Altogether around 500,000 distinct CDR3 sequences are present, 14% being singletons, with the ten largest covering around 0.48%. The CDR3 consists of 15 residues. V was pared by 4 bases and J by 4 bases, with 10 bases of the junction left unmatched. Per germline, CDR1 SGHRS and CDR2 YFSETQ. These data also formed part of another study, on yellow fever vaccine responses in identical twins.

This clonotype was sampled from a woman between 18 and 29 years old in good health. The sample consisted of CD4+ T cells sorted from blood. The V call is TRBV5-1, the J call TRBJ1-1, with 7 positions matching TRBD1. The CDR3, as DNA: TGCGCCAGCAGCAACGTACAGGGGAAGGGCACTGAAGCTTTCTTT. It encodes CASSNVQGKGTEAFF.